The clone carrying this T cell receptor beta chain was observed a handful of times. Other DNA sequences from this sample encode an identical CDR3 as well. Use of 60 Vbeta and 13 Jbeta primers characterized the PCR. Produced via immunoSEQ multiplex PCR; TCRdb's table is partial and in-frame only. This table holds around 160,000 clones, approximately 80% found once. This sample stems from a study of cytomegalovirus exposure and HLA in healthy donors. Trimming cost V 7 bases and J 6 bases, with 18 bases left between them. The CDR3 totals 14 residues. Germline V CDR1 and CDR2: LNHDA, SQIVND (reference sequence).

Sequencing was performed on PBMCs. The clonotype comes from a middle-aged woman in good health and CMV-seropositive. The rearrangement joins TRBV19 to TRBJ1-1, with a weak D call TRBD1 (5 bases). DNA of the CDR3: TGTGCCAGTAATGGAGACAGTCCTTTAGCTGAAGCTTTCTTT. It specifies CASNGDSPLAEAFF. The full variable domain, in which reference TRBV19 and TRBJ1-1 provide the parts outside the CDR3, is DGGITQSPKYLFRKEGQNVTLSCEQNLNHDAMYWYRQDPGQGLRLIYYSQIVNDFQKGDIAEGYSVSREKKESFPLTVTSAQKNPTAFYLCASNGDSPLAEAFFGQGTRLTVV.